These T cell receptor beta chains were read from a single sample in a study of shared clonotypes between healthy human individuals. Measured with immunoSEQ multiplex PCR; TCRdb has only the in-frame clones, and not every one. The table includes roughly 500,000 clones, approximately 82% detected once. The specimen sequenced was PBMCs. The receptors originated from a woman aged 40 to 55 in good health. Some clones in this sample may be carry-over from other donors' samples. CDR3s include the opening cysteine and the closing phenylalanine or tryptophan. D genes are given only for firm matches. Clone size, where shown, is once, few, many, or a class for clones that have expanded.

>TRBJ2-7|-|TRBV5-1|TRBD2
TGCGCCAGCAGCTTGGGTCGGCTAGCGGGACGCTACGAGCAGTACTTC
CASSLGRLAGRYEQYF
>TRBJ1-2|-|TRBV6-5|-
TGTGCCAGCAGTTACGAGGTCGCTGAGTACGTTACCGGCTACACCTTC
CASSYEVAEYVTGYTF
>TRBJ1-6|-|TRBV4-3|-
TGCGCCAGCAGCCAAGAATTTCCGGGGGTGAGCTCCTATAATTCACCCCTCCACTTT
CASSQEFPGVSSYNSPLHF
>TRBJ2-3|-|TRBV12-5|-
TGTGCTAGTGGTTTCGGTGATCGAGATACGCAGTATTTT
CASGFGDRDTQYF
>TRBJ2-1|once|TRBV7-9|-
TGTGCCAGCAGCTTACCGCGGAGTGGGGCTTACAATGAGCAGTTCTTC
CASSLPRSGAYNEQFF
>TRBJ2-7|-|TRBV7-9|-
TGTGCCAGCAGCTCCAGGGACGGCTCCTACGAGCAGTACTTC
CASSSRDGSYEQYF
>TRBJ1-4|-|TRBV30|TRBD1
TGTGCCTGGGGCAGGGGGCGTGTTGAAGAAAAACTGTTTTTT
CAWGRGRVEEKLFF
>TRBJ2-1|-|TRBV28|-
TGTGCCAGCAGTCCCCAGGACTATGACAATGAGCAGTTCTTC
CASSPQDYDNEQFF
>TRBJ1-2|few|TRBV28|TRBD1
TGTGCCAGCAGCGCCCCCGGGACAGGGACTAACTATGGCTACACCTTC
CASSAPGTGTNYGYTF
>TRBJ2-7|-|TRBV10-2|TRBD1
TGCGCCAGTACGTCCCGGAGACAGGGGCTCTACGAGCAGTACTTC
CASTSRRQGLYEQYF
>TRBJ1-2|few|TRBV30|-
TGTGCCTGGAGTGTGGGTAGATACGGCTACACCTTC
CAWSVGRYGYTF
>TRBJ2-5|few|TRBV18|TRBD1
TGTGCCAGCTCCCCGGCGGGACAGGGGGGAAGGACCCAGTACTTC
CASSPAGQGGRTQYF
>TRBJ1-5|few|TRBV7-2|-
TGTGCCAGCAGCTTGACAGAAAATCAGCCCCAGCATTTT
CASSLTENQPQHF
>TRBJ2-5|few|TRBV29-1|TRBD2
TGCAGCGTAGCGGGAGGAGAGACCCAGTACTTC
CSVAGGETQYF
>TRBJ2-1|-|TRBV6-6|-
TGTGCCAGCGCAGGATCCGCCCGGTACAATGAGCAGTTCTTC
CASAGSARYNEQFF
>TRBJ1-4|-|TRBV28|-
TGTGCCAGCGCCCTCGAGACAGGCCTTAATGAAAAACTGTTTTTT
CASALETGLNEKLFF
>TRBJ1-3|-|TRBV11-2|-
TGTGCCAGCAGCCCCCATTGGCATCCTGATGTTTCTGGAAACACCATATATTTT
CASSPHWHPDVSGNTIYF
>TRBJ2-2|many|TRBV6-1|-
TGTGCCAGCAGTGAGATAAGAGGGCCCGGGGAGCTGTTTTTT
CASSEIRGPGELFF
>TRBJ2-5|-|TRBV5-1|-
TGCGCCAGCAGCTTGAACAGTATATCGGAGACCCAGTACTTC
CASSLNSISETQYF
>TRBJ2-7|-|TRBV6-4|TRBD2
TGTGCCAGCAGGTGGAGGGTCCGGGTAGCGGGAGCCTACGAGCAGTACTTC
CASRWRVRVAGAYEQYF
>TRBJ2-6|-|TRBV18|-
TGTGCCAGCTCACCAAATGCTCCTGGGGCCAACGTCCTGACTTTC
CASSPNAPGANVLTF
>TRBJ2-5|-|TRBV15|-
TGTGCCACCAGCAGAGACAGGGCATCTCAAGAGACCCAGTACTTC
CATSRDRASQETQYF
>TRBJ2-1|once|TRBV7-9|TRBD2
TGTGCCAGCAGCTTAGCCCTAGCGGGAGTACGGAATGAGCAATTCTTC
CASSLALAGVRNEQFF
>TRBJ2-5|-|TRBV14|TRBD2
TGTGCCAGCAGCCAAGTGGCGGGAGGAGGAGAGACCCAGTACTTC
CASSQVAGGGETQYF
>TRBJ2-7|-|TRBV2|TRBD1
TGTGCCGGAAGGACAGGGAGCTCCTACGAGCAGTACTTC
CAGRTGSSYEQYF
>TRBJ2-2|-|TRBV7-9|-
TGCGCCAGCAGCCATTCCCCGACACGGGCGGACACCGGGGAGCTGTTTTTT
CASSHSPTRADTGELFF
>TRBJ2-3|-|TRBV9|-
TGTGCCAGCAGCGTAGCTATGGAAGATACGCAGTATTTT
CASSVAMEDTQYF
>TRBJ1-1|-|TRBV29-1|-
TGCAGCGTTCAACAGGGAGGTGGCACTGAAGCTTTCTTT
CSVQQGGGTEAFF
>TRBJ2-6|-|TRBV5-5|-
TGTGCCAGCAGCTACGGGACTTTCTCTGGGGCCAACGTCCTGACTTTC
CASSYGTFSGANVLTF
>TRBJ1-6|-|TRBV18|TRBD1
TGTGCCAGCTCACCGGGGACAGCAAATAATTCACCCCTCCACTTT
CASSPGTANNSPLHF
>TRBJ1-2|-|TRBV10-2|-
TGCGCCACCCTGGACAGCTACTATGGCTACACCTTC
CATLDSYYGYTF
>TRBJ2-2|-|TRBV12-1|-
TGTGCCAGGACCGGGACTAGCGGGCAAACCGGGGAGCTGTTTTTT
CARTGTSGQTGELFF
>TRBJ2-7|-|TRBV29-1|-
TGCAGCGTTGCTGGCGGGAAGAGCTCCTACGAGCAGTACTTC
CSVAGGKSSYEQYF
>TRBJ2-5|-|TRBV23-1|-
TGCGCCAGCAGTCCCAATTCTCGGGAAGGCGTGTACCAAGAGACCCAGTACTTC
CASSPNSREGVYQETQYF
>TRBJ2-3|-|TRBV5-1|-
TGCGCCAGCAGCTTGGACACGCACACAGATACGCAGTATTTT
CASSLDTHTDTQYF
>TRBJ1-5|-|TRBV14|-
TGTGCCAGCAGCCAAGGAGGGGGCAATCAGCCCCAGCATTTT
CASSQGGGNQPQHF
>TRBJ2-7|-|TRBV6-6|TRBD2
TGTGCCAGCAGTTCTAGACTAGCGGGAGGACGCGAGCAGTACTTC
CASSSRLAGGREQYF
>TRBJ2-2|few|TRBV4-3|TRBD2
TGCGCCAGCAGCCATGAACTCTGGCGGGGGACCGGGGAGCTGTTTTTT
CASSHELWRGTGELFF
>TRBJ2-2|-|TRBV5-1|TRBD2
TGCGCCAGCAGTCCCGGGACTAGCGGGAGGTCTACCGGGGAGCTGTTTTTT
CASSPGTSGRSTGELFF
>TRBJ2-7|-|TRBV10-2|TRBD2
TGCGCCAGCAGTGCTTGGACTAGCGGGAGGGGCCACGAGCAGTACTTC
CASSAWTSGRGHEQYF
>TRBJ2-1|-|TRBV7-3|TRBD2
TGTGCCAGCCGGCCAACTAGCGGGAGCGGTAATGAGCAGTTCTTC
CASRPTSGSGNEQFF
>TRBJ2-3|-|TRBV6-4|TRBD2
TGTGCCAGCAGTCCTGAGGCGGGAGGTCTCCCAGATACGCAGTATTTT
CASSPEAGGLPDTQYF
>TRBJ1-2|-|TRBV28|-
TGTGCCAGCAGTTTCCAGGCCATTATCGGCTACACCTTC
CASSFQAIIGYTF
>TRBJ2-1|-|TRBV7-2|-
TGTGCCAGCCTGCGGGATAGGGCTTACAATGAGCAGTTCTTC
CASLRDRAYNEQFF
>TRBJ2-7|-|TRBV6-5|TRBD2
TGTGCCAGCAGTTACTTCTCTAGCGGGAGCTACGAGCAGTACTTC
CASSYFSSGSYEQYF
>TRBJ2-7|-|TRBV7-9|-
TGTGCCAGCAGCTTAGATATTAGTATCTACGAGCAGTACTTC
CASSLDISIYEQYF
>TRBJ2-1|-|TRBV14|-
TGTGCCAGCAGCCAAGTTGCGGGACAGCAGTTCTTC
CASSQVAGQQFF